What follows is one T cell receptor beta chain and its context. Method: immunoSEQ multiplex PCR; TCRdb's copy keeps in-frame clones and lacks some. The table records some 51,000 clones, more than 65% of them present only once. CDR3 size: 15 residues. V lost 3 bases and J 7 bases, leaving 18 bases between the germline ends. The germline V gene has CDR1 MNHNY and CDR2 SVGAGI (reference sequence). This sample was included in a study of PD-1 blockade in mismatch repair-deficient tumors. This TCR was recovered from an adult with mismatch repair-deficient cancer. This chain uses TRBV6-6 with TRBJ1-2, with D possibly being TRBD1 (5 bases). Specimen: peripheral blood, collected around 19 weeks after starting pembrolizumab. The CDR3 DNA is TGTGCCAGCAGTTATAGTGGGGTGAGGGGTTCTGGCTACACCTTC. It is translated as CASSYSGVRGSGYTF.